This T cell receptor beta chain was sequenced during a study of cytomegalovirus exposure and HLA in healthy donors. PCR amplification relied on 60 Vbeta primers (plus 13 Jbeta primers). Measured with immunoSEQ multiplex PCR; TCRdb has only the in-frame clones, and not every one. The sample carries 84,000 or so clones, more than 55% recorded once. Trimming took off 2 bases at V and 4 bases at J, with 15 bases between the two ends. CDR1 is SGHVS and CDR2 is FQNEAQ in the germline V gene. This CDR3 region has 16 residues. General observations from the study: A later examination showed that TCR association rates differed by HLA locus, with DRB1 most and HLA-C fewest.

To note about this clone: Its antigen is undetermined.

Specimen: PBMCs. This rearrangement joins TRBV7-8 to TRBJ2-1; D possibly corresponds to TRBD2 (6 bases). The receptor was isolated from a woman aged 25-40 years in good health and CMV-seropositive. CDR3 amino acids: CASSLLTVAAYNEQFF. The CDR3 DNA is TGTGCCAGCAGCTTACTTACGGTAGCGGCATACAATGAGCAGTTCTTC. Supplemented by reference TRBV7-8 and TRBJ2-1, the full variable domain reads GAGVSQSPRYKVAKRGQDVALRCDPISGHVSLFWYQQALGQGPEFLTYFQNEAQLDKSGLPSDRFFAERPEGSVSTLKIQRTQQEDSAVYLCASSLLTVAAYNEQFFGPGTRLTVL.